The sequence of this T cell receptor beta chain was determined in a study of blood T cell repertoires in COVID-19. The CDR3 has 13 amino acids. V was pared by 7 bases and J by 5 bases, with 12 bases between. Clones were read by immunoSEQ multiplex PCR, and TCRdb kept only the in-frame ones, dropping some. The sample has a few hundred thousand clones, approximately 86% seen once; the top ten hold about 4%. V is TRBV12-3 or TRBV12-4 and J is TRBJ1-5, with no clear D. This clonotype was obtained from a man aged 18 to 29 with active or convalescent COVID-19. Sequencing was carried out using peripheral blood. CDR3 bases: TGTGCCAGCACACTCTCGGTGGATCAGCCCCAGCATTTT. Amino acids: CASTLSVDQPQHF.